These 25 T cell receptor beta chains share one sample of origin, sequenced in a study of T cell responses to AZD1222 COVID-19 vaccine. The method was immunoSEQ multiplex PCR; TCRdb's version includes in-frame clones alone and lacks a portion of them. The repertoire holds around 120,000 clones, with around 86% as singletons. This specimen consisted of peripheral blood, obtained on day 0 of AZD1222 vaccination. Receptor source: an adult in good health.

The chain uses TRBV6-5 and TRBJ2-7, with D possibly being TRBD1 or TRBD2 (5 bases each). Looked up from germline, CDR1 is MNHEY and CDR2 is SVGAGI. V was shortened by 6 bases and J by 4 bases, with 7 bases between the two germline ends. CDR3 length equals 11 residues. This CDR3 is CASRWGYEQYF. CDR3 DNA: TGTGCCAGCAGGTGGGGGTACGAGCAGTACTTC.

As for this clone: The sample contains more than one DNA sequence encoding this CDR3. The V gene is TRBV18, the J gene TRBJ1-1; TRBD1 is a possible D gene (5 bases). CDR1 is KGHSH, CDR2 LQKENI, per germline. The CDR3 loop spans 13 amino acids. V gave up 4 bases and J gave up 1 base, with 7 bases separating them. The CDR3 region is CASSLDRNTEAFF. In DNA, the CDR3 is TGTGCCAGCTCACTCGACAGGAACACTGAAGCTTTCTTT.

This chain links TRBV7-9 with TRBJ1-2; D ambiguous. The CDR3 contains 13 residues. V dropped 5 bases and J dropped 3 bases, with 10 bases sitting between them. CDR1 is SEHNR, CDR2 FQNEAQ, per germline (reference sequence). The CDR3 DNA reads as TGTGCCAGCAGCGCCGCTGGGGACTATGGCTACACCTTC. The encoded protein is CASSAAGDYGYTF.

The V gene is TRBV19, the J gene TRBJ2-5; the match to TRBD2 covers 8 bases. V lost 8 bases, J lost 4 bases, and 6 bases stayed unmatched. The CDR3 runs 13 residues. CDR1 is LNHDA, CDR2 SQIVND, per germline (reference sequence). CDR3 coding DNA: TGTGCCAGTGGAAGGACTAGCCTAGAGACCCAGTACTTC. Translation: CASGRTSLETQYF.

This chain's CDR3 is CASSLTGASPLHF. The CDR3 DNA reads TGTGCCAGCAGCCTCACAGGGGCCTCACCCCTCCACTTT. This chain connects TRBV14 to TRBJ1-6, with 7 bases matching TRBD1. After removal of 4 bases from V and 10 bases from J, the junction contained 4 bases not matched to a gene. The CDR3 is made up of 13 amino acids. Per germline, CDR1 SGHDN and CDR2 FVKESK.

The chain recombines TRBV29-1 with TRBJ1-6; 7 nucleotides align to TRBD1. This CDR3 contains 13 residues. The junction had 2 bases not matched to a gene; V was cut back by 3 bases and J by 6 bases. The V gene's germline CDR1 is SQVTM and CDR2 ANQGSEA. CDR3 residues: CSVDPGGNSPLHF. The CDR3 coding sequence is TGCAGCGTTGACCCAGGGGGTAATTCACCCCTCCACTTT.

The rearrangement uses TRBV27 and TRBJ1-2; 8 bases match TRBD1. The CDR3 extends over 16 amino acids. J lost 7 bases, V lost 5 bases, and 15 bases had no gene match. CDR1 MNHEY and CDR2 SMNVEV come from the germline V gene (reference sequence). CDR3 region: CASSIRQGSVRFGYTF. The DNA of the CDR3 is TGTGCCAGCAGTATCCGACAGGGGTCGGTTCGGTTTGGCTACACCTTC.

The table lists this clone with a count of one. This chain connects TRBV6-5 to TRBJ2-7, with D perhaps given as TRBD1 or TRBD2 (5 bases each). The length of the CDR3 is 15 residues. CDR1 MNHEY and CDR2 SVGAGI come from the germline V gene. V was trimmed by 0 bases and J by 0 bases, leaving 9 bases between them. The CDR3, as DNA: TGTGCCAGCAGTTACTCGAGGGGACCCTCCTACGAGCAGTACTTC. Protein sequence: CASSYSRGPSYEQYF.

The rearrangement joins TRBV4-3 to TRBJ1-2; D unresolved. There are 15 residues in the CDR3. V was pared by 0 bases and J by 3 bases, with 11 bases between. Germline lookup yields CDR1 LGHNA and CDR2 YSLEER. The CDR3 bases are TGCGCCAGCAGCCAAGACGAGAGGCCGGACTATGGCTACACCTTC. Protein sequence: CASSQDERPDYGYTF.

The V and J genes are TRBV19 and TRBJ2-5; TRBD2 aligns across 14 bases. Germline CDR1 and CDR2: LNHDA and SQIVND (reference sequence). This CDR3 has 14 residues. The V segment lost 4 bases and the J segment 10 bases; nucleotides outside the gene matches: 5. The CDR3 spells CASSTTSGGDNQYF. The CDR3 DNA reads TGTGCCAGTAGTACGACTAGCGGGGGGGATAACCAGTACTTC.

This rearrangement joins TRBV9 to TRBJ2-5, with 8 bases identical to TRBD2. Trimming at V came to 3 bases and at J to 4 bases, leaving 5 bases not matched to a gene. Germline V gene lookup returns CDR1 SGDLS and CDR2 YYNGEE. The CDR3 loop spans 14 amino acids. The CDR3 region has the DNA TGTGCCAGCAGCGGAGCGGGGGACCCAGAGACCCAGTACTTC. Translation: CASSGAGDPETQYF. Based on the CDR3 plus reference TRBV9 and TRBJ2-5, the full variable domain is DSGVTQTPKHLITATGQRVTLRCSPRSGDLSVYWYQQSLDQGLQFLIQYYNGEERAKGNILERFSAQQFPDLHSELNLSSLELGDSALYFCASSGAGDPETQYFGPGTRLLVL.

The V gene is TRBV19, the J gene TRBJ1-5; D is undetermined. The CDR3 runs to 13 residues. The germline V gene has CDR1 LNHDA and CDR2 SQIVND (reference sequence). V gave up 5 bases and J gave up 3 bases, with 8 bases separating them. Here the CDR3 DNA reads TGTGCCAGTAGTCTGGGGTTCAATCAGCCCCAGCATTTT. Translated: CASSLGFNQPQHF.

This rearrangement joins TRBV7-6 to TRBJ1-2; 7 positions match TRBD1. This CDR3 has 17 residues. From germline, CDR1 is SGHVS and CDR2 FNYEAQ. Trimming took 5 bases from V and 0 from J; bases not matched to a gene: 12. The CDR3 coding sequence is TGTGCCAGCAGCCCGTTTAGGGGGGGGACAGCTAACTATGGCTACACCTTC. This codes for CASSPFRGGTANYGYTF.

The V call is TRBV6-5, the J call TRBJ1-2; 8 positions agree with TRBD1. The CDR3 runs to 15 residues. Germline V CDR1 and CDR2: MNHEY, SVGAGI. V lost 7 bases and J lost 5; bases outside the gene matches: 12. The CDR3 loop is CASTRVQGEGYGYTF. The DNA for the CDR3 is TGTGCCAGCACAAGAGTACAGGGGGAAGGTTATGGCTACACCTTC.

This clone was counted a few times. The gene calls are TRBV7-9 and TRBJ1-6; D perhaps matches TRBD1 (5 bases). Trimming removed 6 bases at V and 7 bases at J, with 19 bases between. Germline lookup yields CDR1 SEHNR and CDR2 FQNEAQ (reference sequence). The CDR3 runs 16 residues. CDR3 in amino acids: CASSFNRGLENSPLHF. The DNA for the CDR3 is TGTGCCAGCAGTTTTAATAGGGGCCTAGAGAATTCACCCCTCCACTTT.

This CDR3 reads CASSYPRQGAWVNTEAFF. The CDR3 DNA reads TGTGCCAGCAGCTACCCCCGACAGGGGGCTTGGGTGAACACTGAAGCTTTCTTT. This chain links TRBV7-2 with TRBJ1-1; 10 bases are a match to TRBD1. The CDR3 extends over 18 amino acids. The junction had 11 bases not matched to a gene; V was cut back by 4 bases and J by 0 bases. In germline, CDR1 is SGHTA, CDR2 FQGNSA.

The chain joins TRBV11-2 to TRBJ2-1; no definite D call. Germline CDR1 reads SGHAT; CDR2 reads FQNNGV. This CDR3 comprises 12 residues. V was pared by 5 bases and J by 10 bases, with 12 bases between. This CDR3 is CASSHAGQEQFF. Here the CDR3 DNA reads TGTGCCAGCAGCCATGCTGGGCAGGAGCAGTTCTTC.

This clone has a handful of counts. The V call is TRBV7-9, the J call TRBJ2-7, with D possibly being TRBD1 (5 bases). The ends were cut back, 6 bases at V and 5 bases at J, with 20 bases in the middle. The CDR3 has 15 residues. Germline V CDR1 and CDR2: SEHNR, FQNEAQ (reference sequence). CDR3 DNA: TGTGCCAGCAGTTCCCAGGCCGCCAGGGCCAACGAGCAGTACTTC. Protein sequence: CASSSQAARANEQYF.

CDR3 DNA sequence: TGTGCCAGCAGTTTATGGAGCGGGGGCCAGGATGAGCAGTTCTTC. Its translation is CASSLWSGGQDEQFF. The chain recombines TRBV28 with TRBJ2-1; 8 positions match TRBD2. Trimming removed 0 bases from V and 8 bases from J; junction bases left unmatched: 6. The CDR3 contains 15 residues. CDR1 is MDHEN and CDR2 is SYDVKM in the germline V gene.

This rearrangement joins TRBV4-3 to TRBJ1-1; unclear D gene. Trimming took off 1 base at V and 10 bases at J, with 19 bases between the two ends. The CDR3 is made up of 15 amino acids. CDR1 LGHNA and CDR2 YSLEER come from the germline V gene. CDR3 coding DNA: TGCGCCAGCAGCCAAGTTTTACGGCAGAACAAAGGAGCTTTCTTT. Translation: CASSQVLRQNKGAFF.

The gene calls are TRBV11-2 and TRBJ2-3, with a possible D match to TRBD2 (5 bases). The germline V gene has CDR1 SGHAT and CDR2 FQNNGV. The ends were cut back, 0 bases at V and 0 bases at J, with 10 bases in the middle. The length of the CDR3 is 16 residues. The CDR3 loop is CASSLDTRISTDTQYF. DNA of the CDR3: TGTGCCAGCAGCTTAGACACTAGGATAAGCACAGATACGCAGTATTTT.

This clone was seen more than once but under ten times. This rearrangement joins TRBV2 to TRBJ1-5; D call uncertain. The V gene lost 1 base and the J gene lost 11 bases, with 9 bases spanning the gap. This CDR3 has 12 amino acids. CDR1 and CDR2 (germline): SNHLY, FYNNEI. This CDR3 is CASSEGVGAQHF. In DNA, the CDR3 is TGTGCCAGCAGTGAAGGGGTGGGAGCCCAGCATTTT.

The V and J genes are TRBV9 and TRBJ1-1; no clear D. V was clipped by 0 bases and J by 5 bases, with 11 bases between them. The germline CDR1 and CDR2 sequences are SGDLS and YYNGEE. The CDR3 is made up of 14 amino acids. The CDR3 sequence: CASSVDPLHTEAFF. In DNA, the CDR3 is TGTGCCAGCAGCGTAGACCCCCTTCATACTGAAGCTTTCTTT.

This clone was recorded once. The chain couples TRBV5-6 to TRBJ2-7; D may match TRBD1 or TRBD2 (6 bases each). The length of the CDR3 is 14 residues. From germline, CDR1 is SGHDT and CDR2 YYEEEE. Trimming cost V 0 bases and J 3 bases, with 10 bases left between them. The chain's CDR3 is CASSLVGGYYEQYF. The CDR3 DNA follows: TGTGCCAGCAGCTTGGTAGGGGGGTACTACGAGCAGTACTTC.

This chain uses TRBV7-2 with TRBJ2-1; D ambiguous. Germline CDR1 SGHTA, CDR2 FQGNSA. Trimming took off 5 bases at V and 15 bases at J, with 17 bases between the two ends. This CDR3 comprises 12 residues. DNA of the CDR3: TGTGCCAGCAGCCCCCCCCTGGAGAGGCTGTTCTTC. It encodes CASSPPLERLFF.